Listed here are 26 T cell receptor beta chains from one sample, sequenced in a study of early T cells in non-severe SARS-CoV-2 infection (dated by TCRdb to about 2021). The library was prepared using 5' RACE. For sequencing, a NextSeq 500 was employed. In-frame beta chains were kept once TCRdb had trimmed the public reads at Q25 with fastp and called clones with MiXCR. Merged by CDR3 protein, the rows form single entries marked with the most common genes and DNA. Across this sample there are under 35,000 distinct CDR3 sequences, with around 5% seen only once. Approximately 3.6% of the sample belongs to the ten largest clones. Source material: whole blood. The receptors shown here come from an adult who was a healthcare worker with PCR-confirmed SARS-CoV-2 infection or an uninfected control (not recorded which).

This clonotype was recorded a few times. The chain is built from TRBV6-2 or TRBV6-3 and TRBJ2-1; TRBD1 aligns across 8 bases. This CDR3 is 16 amino acids long. Per germline, CDR1 MNHEY and CDR2 SVGEGT. V gave up 0 bases and J gave up 9 bases; unmatched junction bases: 10. The CDR3 protein is CASSYSRTGNLGEQFF. CDR3 nucleotides: TGTGCCAGCAGTTACTCAAGGACAGGGAATTTGGGTGAGCAGTTCTTC.

The J gene is TRBJ1-4, the V gene TRBV20-1; TRBD1 agrees at 9 bases. The junction had 8 bases not matched to a gene; V was cut back by 6 bases and J by 6 bases. The V gene's germline CDR1 is DFQATT and CDR2 SNEGSKA (reference sequence). This CDR3 has 14 amino acids. The CDR3 coding sequence is TGCAGTGCCCCCTTAACAGGGGGCGATGAAAAACTGTTTTTT. This translates into CSAPLTGGDEKLFF.

In its sample, this clonotype was seen many times. The J gene is TRBJ1-5, the V gene TRBV6-1; 9 bases are shared with TRBD1. The CDR3 is 14 amino acids. CDR1 and CDR2 (germline): MNHNS, SASEGT. Losses at the gene ends were 10 bases for V and 0 bases for J; bases not matched to a gene: 4. The CDR3 DNA reads as TGTGCCATACAGGGGGCTTATAGCAATCAGCCCCAGCATTTT. Its translation is CAIQGAYSNQPQHF.

This clonotype was seen many times. The rearrangement uses TRBV2 and TRBJ2-1; D is unresolved. The CDR3 totals 15 residues. Between the trimmed V and J ends, which lost 3 bases and 4 bases, there was a span of 13 bases. Germline-derived CDR1 and CDR2 are SNHLY and FYNNEI. CDR3 coding DNA: TGTGCCAGCAGTGAGCTTGGTGGCCCTTACAATGAGCAGTTCTTC. Protein: CASSELGGPYNEQFF.

Many counts were recorded for this clonotype. The rearrangement uses TRBV6-6 and TRBJ2-7; no definite D call. CDR1 and CDR2 (germline): MNHNY, SVGAGI (reference sequence). CDR3 length equals 16 residues. The V end lost 6 bases, the J end lost 2 bases, and 20 bases lay between the germline ends. DNA for the CDR3: TGTGCCAGCAGCTCAAACGCCAGACCTGGGCCCTACGAGCAGTACTTC. Translating it yields CASSSNARPGPYEQYF.

This clonotype was seen at least ten times. The chain couples TRBV2 to TRBJ2-3, with TRBD2 matching 7 bases. V lost 7 bases to trimming and J lost 3 bases; unmatched junction nucleotides: 13. Germline lookup yields CDR1 SNHLY and CDR2 FYNNEI. The CDR3 covers 16 residues. The CDR3 DNA reads TGTGCCAGCACCCCGGTCGGCGGGAGTTTGACAGATACGCAGTATTTT. Its protein is CASTPVGGSLTDTQYF.

At least ten counts were recorded for this clonotype. The rearrangement links TRBV12-3 or TRBV12-4 to TRBJ2-7; TRBD1 might be the D (5 bases). V was shortened by 0 bases and J by 7 bases, with 10 bases between the two germline ends. The CDR3 extends over 13 amino acids. CDR3 sequence: CASSLAGQTEQYF. The DNA of the CDR3 is TGTGCCAGCAGTTTAGCGGGGCAGACGGAGCAGTACTTC.

The chain links TRBV4-2 to TRBJ2-7; 9 positions agree with TRBD2. The germline gives CDR1 LGHNA, CDR2 YNFKEQ. CDR3 length equals 15 residues. Unmatched junction bases numbered 6, after V lost 0 bases and J lost 6 bases. CDR3 protein: CASSQETSGRGEQYF. The CDR3 nucleotides are TGTGCCAGCAGCCAAGAAACTAGCGGGCGTGGCGAGCAGTACTTC.

Many counts were recorded for this clonotype. The chain employs TRBV28 and TRBJ2-4; 13 nucleotides match TRBD2. Per germline, CDR1 MDHEN and CDR2 SYDVKM. The CDR3 has 20 residues. J lost 0 bases, V lost 5 bases, and 13 bases had no gene match. This chain's CDR3 is CASSPGLAGATGRAKNIQYF. As DNA, the CDR3 is TGTGCCAGCAGTCCTGGACTAGCGGGAGCTACGGGAAGAGCCAAAAACATTCAGTACTTC. The entire variable domain, with the rest obtained from reference TRBV28 and TRBJ2-4, is as follows: DVKVTQSSRYLVKRTGEKVFLECVQDMDHENMFWYRQDPGLGLRLIYFSYDVKMKEKGDIPEGYSVSREKKERFSLILESASTNQTSMYLCASSPGLAGATGRAKNIQYFGAGTRLSVL.

This chain uses TRBV11-2 with TRBJ1-2; no firm D call. V was pared by 2 bases and J by 2 bases, with 6 bases between. The CDR3 has 13 amino acids. Germline V gene lookup returns CDR1 SGHAT and CDR2 FQNNGV. The CDR3 reads CASSLSHNYGYTF. DNA for the CDR3: TGTGCCAGCAGCTTAAGTCACAACTATGGCTACACCTTC.

This clonotype was counted only a few times. This chain links TRBV7-2 with TRBJ2-7; 9 bases are a match to TRBD2. V was pared by 2 bases and J by 0 bases, with 8 bases of the junction left unmatched. In germline, CDR1 is SGHTA, CDR2 FQGNSA. The CDR3 covers 17 residues. The CDR3 DNA sequence: TGTGCCAGCAGCTTAACGACAGCGGGAGGAGTCTCCTACGAGCAGTACTTC. Protein: CASSLTTAGGVSYEQYF.

This clonotype was counted ten times or more. V and J are TRBV5-5 and TRBJ1-1; maybe TRBD1 (5 bases). Trimming took 5 bases from V and 1 from J, leaving 12 bases between them. The CDR3 has 14 residues. Germline CDR1 SGHKS, CDR2 YYEKEE (reference sequence). CDR3 nucleotides: TGTGCCAGCAGAGGGGCAGGGACGAACACTGAAGCTTTCTTT. This translates into CASRGAGTNTEAFF. Full variable domain (rest looked up from reference TRBV5-5 and TRBJ1-1): DAGVTQSPTHLIKTRGQQVTLRCSPISGHKSVSWYQQVLGQGPQFIFQYYEKEERGRGNFPDRFSARQFPNYSSELNVNALLLGDSALYLCASRGAGTNTEAFFGQGTRLTVV.

The V call is TRBV29-1, the J call TRBJ2-2; D gene ambiguous. The CDR3 is 11 amino acids. Germline V gives CDR1 SQVTM, CDR2 ANQGSEA. Trimming removed 4 bases at V and 4 bases at J, with 4 bases between. The CDR3 coding sequence is TGCAGCGTTGGAGGCACCGGGGAGCTGTTTTTT. Its translation: CSVGGTGELFF.

The table lists this clonotype with a few counts. V is TRBV6-6 and J is TRBJ2-3; no clear D gene. Germline assignment: CDR1 MNHNY and CDR2 SVGAGI (reference sequence). With 11 bases removed from V and 0 bases from J, the gap between germline ends came to 9 bases. This CDR3 spans 12 amino acids. The chain's CDR3 is CASTKSTDTQYF. CDR3 coding DNA: TGTGCCTCAACCAAGAGCACAGATACGCAGTATTTT.

This clonotype has at least ten counts. The V call is TRBV5-1, the J call TRBJ2-1; D is perhaps TRBD2 (6 bases). The CDR3 extends over 15 amino acids. The germline V gene has CDR1 SGHRS and CDR2 YFSETQ. V was clipped by 4 bases and J by 1 base, with 12 bases between them. The CDR3 DNA reads TGCGCCAGCAGCCGGAGCGGGTATTCCTACAATGAGCAGTTCTTC. Amino acid sequence: CASSRSGYSYNEQFF.

At least ten counts were recorded for this clonotype. V gene TRBV7-8 combines with J gene TRBJ1-5; D is possibly TRBD1 (5 bases). Germline assignment: CDR1 SGHVS and CDR2 FQNEAQ. The CDR3 extends over 14 amino acids. V was clipped by 8 bases and J by 2 bases, with 13 bases between them. For the CDR3, the DNA is TGTGCCAGCCGCCGGACAACAGGCAATCAGCCCCAGCATTTT. Amino acid sequence: CASRRTTGNQPQHF.

This clonotype was detected only once. This chain connects TRBV29-1 to TRBJ1-1; possibly TRBD1 for D (6 bases). CDR3 length: 13 residues. Germline lookup yields CDR1 SQVTM and CDR2 ANQGSEA. V shed 8 bases and J shed 5 bases, with 18 bases lying between them. The CDR3 nucleotides are TGCAGCCCCTGGACAGTGCCGCAAACTGAAGCTTTCTTT. This codes for CSPWTVPQTEAFF.

This chain connects TRBV7-6 to TRBJ2-7; D gene unclear. CDR1 is SGHVS and CDR2 is FNYEAQ in the germline V gene. Trimming shortened V by 5 bases and J by 3 bases, and 14 bases separated the two germline ends. The length of the CDR3 is 14 residues. The CDR3 nucleotides read TGTGCCAGCAGCCCGACCGGGTCGTTCTACGAGCAGTACTTC. It encodes CASSPTGSFYEQYF.

The sample holds many counts of this clonotype. The V gene is TRBV11-2, the J gene TRBJ2-1; D is unclear. The V and J ends lost 0 bases and 2 bases respectively, with 5 bases between them. Germline CDR1 SGHAT, CDR2 FQNNGV. This CDR3 is 14 amino acids long. The CDR3 is CASSLDFTYNEQFF. The CDR3 DNA sequence: TGTGCCAGCAGCTTAGACTTCACCTACAATGAGCAGTTCTTC.

In its sample, this clonotype was seen many times. The chain recombines TRBV4-3 with TRBJ1-1; no clear D gene. The CDR3 has 11 amino acids. Germline V gives CDR1 LGHNA, CDR2 YSLEER. In nucleotides, the CDR3 is TGCCCCCGCCCCGGGAACACTGAAGCTTTCTTT. Translating it yields CPRPGNTEAFF.

In its sample, this clonotype was seen a few times. V gene TRBV9 combines with J gene TRBJ2-3, with D unresolved. CDR1 and CDR2 from the germline V gene are SGDLS and YYNGEE. The CDR3 is 15 amino acids. The ends were cut back, 0 bases at V and 5 bases at J, with 13 bases in the middle. The CDR3 coding sequence is TGTGCCAGCAGCGTAGTCCCCCAGTGGGGAGATACGCAGTATTTT. This codes for CASSVVPQWGDTQYF.

This clonotype was recorded at least ten times. V is TRBV3-1 and J is TRBJ1-6; possible D gene TRBD1, 5 bases. Germline V lookup: CDR1 LGHDT, CDR2 YNNKEL (reference sequence). V was trimmed by 1 base and J by 10 bases, leaving 14 bases between them. The CDR3 is made up of 15 amino acids. DNA of the CDR3: TGTGCCAGCAGCCAAGCAAGGAGGGACGGCTCACCCCTCCACTTT. Amino acids: CASSQARRDGSPLHF.

This clonotype was seen a few times. V usage is TRBV2 and J usage is TRBJ2-7, with D unclear. The germline gives CDR1 SNHLY, CDR2 FYNNEI. The CDR3 is 12 residues long. Between the trimmed V and J ends, which lost 7 bases and 4 bases, there was a span of 11 bases. This CDR3 is CASNNQVYEQYF. The CDR3 coding sequence is TGTGCCAGCAATAACCAGGTTTACGAGCAGTACTTC.

The genes are TRBV10-3 and TRBJ2-1, with D possibly TRBD2 on 6 matching bases. Germline V gives CDR1 ENHRY, CDR2 SYGVKD. V lost 8 bases, J lost 2 bases, and 10 bases lay in between. This CDR3 spans 13 amino acids. CDR3 in amino acids: CAIAGLAYNEQFF. The CDR3 DNA reads TGTGCCATCGCGGGGTTAGCCTACAATGAGCAGTTCTTC.

For the CDR3, the DNA is TGCAGTGCTAGAGATTGGGGGACTGGGAACACTGAAGCTTTCTTT. Its translation: CSARDWGTGNTEAFF. The rearrangement joins TRBV20-1 to TRBJ1-1; weak D call: TRBD1 (5 bases). The length of the CDR3 is 15 residues. CDR1 and CDR2 (germline): DFQATT, SNEGSKA (reference sequence). V was cut by 0 bases and J by 1 base, with 12 bases left in between.

A note on this clonotype: A much larger clone sits a single nucleotide away, making a read error possible. The CDR3: CSVLDRDHYEQNF. Written as DNA, the CDR3 is TGCAGCGTCTTAGATAGGGACCATTACGAGCAGAACTTC. J is TRBJ2-7 and V is TRBV29-1, with D possibly being TRBD1 or TRBD2 (5 bases each). The CDR3 is 13 amino acids. CDR1 and CDR2 from the germline V gene are SQVTM and ANQGSEA.